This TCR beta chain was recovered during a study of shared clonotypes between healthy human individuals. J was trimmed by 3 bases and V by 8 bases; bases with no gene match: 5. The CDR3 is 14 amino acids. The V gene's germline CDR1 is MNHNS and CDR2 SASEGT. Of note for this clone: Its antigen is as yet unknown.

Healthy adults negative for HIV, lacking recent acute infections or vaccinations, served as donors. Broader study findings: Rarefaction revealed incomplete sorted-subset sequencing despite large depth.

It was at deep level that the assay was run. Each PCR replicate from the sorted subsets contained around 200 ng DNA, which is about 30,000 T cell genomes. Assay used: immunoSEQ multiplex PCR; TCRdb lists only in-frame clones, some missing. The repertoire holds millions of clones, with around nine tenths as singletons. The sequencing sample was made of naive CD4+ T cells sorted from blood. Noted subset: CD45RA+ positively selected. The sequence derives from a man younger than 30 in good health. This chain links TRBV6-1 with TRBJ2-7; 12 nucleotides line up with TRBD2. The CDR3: CASGRTSGIYEQYF. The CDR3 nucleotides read TGTGCCAGCGGTCGGACTAGCGGGATCTACGAGCAGTACTTC.